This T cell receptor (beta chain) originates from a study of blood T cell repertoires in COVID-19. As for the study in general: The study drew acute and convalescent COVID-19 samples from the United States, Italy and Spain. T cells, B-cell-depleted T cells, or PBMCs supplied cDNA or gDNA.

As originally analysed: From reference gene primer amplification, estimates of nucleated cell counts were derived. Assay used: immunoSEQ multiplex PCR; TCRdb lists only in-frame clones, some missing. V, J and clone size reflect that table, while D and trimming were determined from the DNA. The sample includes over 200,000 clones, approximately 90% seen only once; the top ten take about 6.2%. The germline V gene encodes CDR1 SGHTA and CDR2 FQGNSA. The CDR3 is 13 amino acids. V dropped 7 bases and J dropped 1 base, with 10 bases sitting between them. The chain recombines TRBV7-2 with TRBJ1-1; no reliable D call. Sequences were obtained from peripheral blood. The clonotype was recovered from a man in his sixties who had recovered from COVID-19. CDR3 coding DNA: TGTGCCAGCACCCTTAATCGGAACACTGAAGCTTTCTTT. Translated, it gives CASTLNRNTEAFF.